Following are 19 T cell receptor beta chains from one sample sequenced in a study of tumor-infiltrating lymphocytes in primary liver carcinoma. Co-extracting RNA and DNA was done with roughly 17-32 mg of unsorted bulk tissue as input. Production of TCR beta cDNA used approximately 0.45 ug total RNA together with a constant-region primer. Construction of TCR beta libraries relied on three successive nested multiplex PCR rounds employing slightly modified ARM-PCR. The first two PCR rounds used TRBV1-TRBV30 primers with a Cbeta primer, around 10 cycles each. TCRdb recomputed calls from the multiplex PCR reads with MiXCR, one row per CDR3 protein. The data show 150,000 to 200,000 distinct CDR3 sequences, around 85% seen once. Sequencing was performed on tumor tissue from primary liver carcinoma. These receptors came from a middle-aged man with primary liver carcinoma and hepatitis B virus infection.

Details on this clonotype: One end of the junction is discordant with germline, which a read error may explain. This sequence joins TRBV6-1 and TRBJ1-1, with 7 bases identical to TRBD1. The CDR3 contains 14 residues. Per germline, CDR1 MNHNS and CDR2 SASEGT. The DNA for the CDR3 is TGTGCCAACAGGGGAAGGTCTATGAAGACTGAAGCTTTCTTT. This translates into CANRGRSMKTEAFF.

At least ten counts were recorded for this clonotype. This chain uses TRBV5-4 with TRBJ2-4; D not certain. Germline CDR1 reads SGHNT; CDR2 reads YYREEE (reference sequence). Trimming left V 0 bases short and J 1 base short, with 5 bases between. The CDR3 spans 14 residues. CDR3 region: CASSLGSAKNIQYF. CDR3 DNA sequence: TGTGCCAGCAGCTTGGGGTCCGCCAAAAACATTCAGTACTTC. The whole variable domain, remainder taken from reference TRBV5-4 and TRBJ2-4, is ETGVTQSPTHLIKTRGQQVTLRCSSQSGHNTVSWYQQALGQGPQFIFQYYREEENGRGNFPPRFSGLQFPNYSSELNVNALELDDSALYLCASSLGSAKNIQYFGAGTRLSVL.

With regard to this clonotype: The CDR3 does not close with the conserved phenylalanine or tryptophan, likely indicating a read error. The DNA is left out, because the CDR3 cannot be placed on it with certainty; the CDR3 is given as TCRdb lists it. The rearrangement joins TRBV6-1 to TRBJ2-4; TRBD2, the D gene given by the table, was not confirmed from the DNA. Germline assignment: CDR1 MNHNS and CDR2 SASEGT. Termini included, the CDR3 measures 17 amino acids. The CDR3 sequence: CASILLGAGGHQNMQYL.

Comments on this clonotype: A junction boundary mismatches the germline segment, possibly from a read error. The DNA for the CDR3 is TGCAGCGTTGAATCACGGGCGGGGGGAGATACACAGTATTTT. It is translated as CSVESRAGGDTQYF. V usage is TRBV29-1 and J usage is TRBJ2-3; TRBD2 matches 8 bases. The germline V gene encodes CDR1 SQVTM and CDR2 ANQGSEA. This CDR3 is built from 14 residues.

The chain uses TRBV11-1 and TRBJ2-1; D gene ambiguous. In germline, CDR1 is SGHAT, CDR2 FQDESV (reference sequence). This CDR3 region has 13 residues. The CDR3 bases are TGTGGCAGTAGCCCTGGTAGTCCGAATGAGCAGTTCTTC. This gives the protein CGSSPGSPNEQFF.

The chain is built from TRBV5-1 and TRBJ2-5; 9 bases align to TRBD1. Germline CDR1 SGHRS, CDR2 YFSETQ. This CDR3 has 16 amino acids. V was clipped by 9 bases and J by 1 base; unmatched bases: 13. CDR3 region: CANSGGTGRFQETQYF. DNA of the CDR3: TGCGCCAACAGTGGCGGGACAGGGAGATTCCAAGAGACCCAGTACTTC. Filled out from reference TRBV5-1 and TRBJ2-5, the complete variable domain reads KAGVTQTPRYLIKTRGQQVTLSCSPISGHRSVSWYQQTPGQGLQFLFEYFSETQRNKGNFPGRFSGRQFSNSRSEMNVSTLELGDSALYLCANSGGTGRFQETQYFGPGTRLLVL.

As for this clonotype: A read error may account for a junction end that differs from germline. This rearrangement joins TRBV4-2 to TRBJ1-2, with D perhaps TRBD1 (6 bases). There are 18 residues in the CDR3. Germline V gene sequence: CDR1 LGHNA, CDR2 YNFKEQ. The CDR3 loop is CVSSQEPQGRRLDYGYTF. CDR3 in DNA: TGTGTCAGCAGCCAAGAACCACAGGGAAGGCGTCTGGACTATGGCTACACCTTC.

Notes on this clonotype: A much larger clone is a single base away; this may be a read error. Since no conserved phenylalanine or tryptophan closes the CDR3, a read error is the likely cause. The V call is TRBV30, the J call TRBJ1-3, with D hard to call. CDR1 is GTSNPN, CDR2 SVGIG, per germline (reference sequence). V lost 2 bases to trimming and J lost 4 bases, with 6 bases between them. The CDR3 is made up of 12 amino acids. CDR3: CAWSTEGNTIYL. DNA for the CDR3: TGTGCCTGGAGTACTGAAGGAAACACCATATATCTT.

For this clonotype: At one end the junction does not follow the germline gene, possibly because of a read error. The chain couples TRBV6-1 to TRBJ2-4, with D perhaps TRBD2 (5 bases). CDR1 is MNHNS, CDR2 SASEGT, per germline. The length of the CDR3 is 16 residues. The CDR3 loop is CATSEVALGAQNIQYF. The CDR3 nucleotides read TGTGCCACCAGTGAAGTAGCACTGGGAGCCCAAAACATTCAGTACTTC.

Worth noting for this clonotype: The conserved closing phenylalanine or tryptophan is absent in this CDR3, likely reflecting a read error. The chain joins TRBV11-1 to TRBJ2-4; the match to TRBD2 covers 8 bases. Germline V gene lookup returns CDR1 SGHAT and CDR2 FQDESV (reference sequence). The CDR3 length is 17 residues. The CDR3 reads CASCFPGISGTKNIQYL. CDR3 in DNA: TGTGCCAGCTGCTTTCCCGGGATTAGCGGGACCAAAAACATACAGTACTTA.

About this clonotype itself: In this CDR3 the conserved last residue, phenylalanine or tryptophan, is missing, so a read error is likely. The chain carries TRBV12-3 or TRBV12-4 and TRBJ2-7; 7 nucleotides line up with TRBD2. The CDR3 consists of 15 residues. The V segment lost 4 bases and the J segment 4 bases; nucleotides outside the gene matches: 10. The CDR3 DNA sequence: TGTGCCAGCAGTTCAGGCGGGAGTGAGTCGTACGAGCAGTACCTC. As protein: CASSSGGSESYEQYL.

At least ten counts were recorded for this clonotype. The J gene is TRBJ2-5, the V gene TRBV28, with D tentatively TRBD2 (6 bases). V was pared by 6 bases and J by 10 bases, with 24 bases between. CDR3 size: 15 residues. Germline CDR1 and CDR2: MDHEN and SYDVKM. The DNA of the CDR3 is TGTGCCAGCAGCGACCCTAGCGCACCGCAGAGGGGCCAGTACTTC. It encodes CASSDPSAPQRGQYF.

On this clonotype itself: No conserved phenylalanine or tryptophan ends this CDR3, so it is likely a read error. The chain recombines TRBV29-1 with TRBJ2-3, with D possibly TRBD2 on 5 matching bases. The CDR3 has 12 residues. Trimming took 5 bases from V and 3 from J, leaving 9 bases between them. Germline values: CDR1 SQVTM, CDR2 ANQGSEA. CDR3 DNA sequence: TGCAGCGTTAATACGGGGACAGATACGCAGTATTTA. Its translation: CSVNTGTDTQYL.

Comments on this clonotype: A junction end diverges from the germline sequence, so it may reflect a read error. This rearrangement joins TRBV6-1 to TRBJ2-7, with D perhaps matching TRBD1 or TRBD2 (5 bases each). Germline V gene sequence: CDR1 MNHNS, CDR2 SASEGT. There are 15 residues in the CDR3. CDR3 amino acids: CAISVGTVGSYKQYF. The CDR3 DNA is TGTGCCATCAGTGTTGGGACGGTGGGCTCCTACAAGCAGTACTTC.

Note on this clonotype: The conserved phenylalanine or tryptophan is not found at the CDR3 terminus, so this likely reflects a read error. It is unclear where the CDR3 begins or ends on the DNA, so no DNA is shown, and the CDR3 is as TCRdb lists it. V is TRBV11-2 and J is TRBJ2-1; TRBD2 is taken as the D call from the table, unchecked against the DNA. Germline values: CDR1 SGHAT, CDR2 FQNNGV. The CDR3 adds up to 14 amino acids, both ends counted. CDR3 residues: CASSLDTSGSSLFL.

Remarks on this clonotype: This may arise from a read error, as a much more abundant clone is one base away. The chain links TRBV5-4 to TRBJ2-1; D may be TRBD1 (6 bases). CDR3 size: 14 residues. Germline assignment: CDR1 SGHNT and CDR2 YYREEE (reference sequence). V was clipped by 3 bases and J by 11 bases, with 18 bases between them. The CDR3 DNA sequence: TGTGCCAGCAGCTCGTGGGGGCGTGCGGGTAAGCAGTTCTTC. Translating it yields CASSSWGRAGKQFF.

The chain links TRBV4-1 to TRBJ1-2, with TRBD1 matching over 8 bases. V was pared by 4 bases and J by 3 bases, with 10 bases of the junction left unmatched. Germline V gene data show CDR1 as MGHRA and CDR2 as YSYEKL. The CDR3 is made up of 16 amino acids. The CDR3 nucleotides are TGCGCCAGCAGCCCAGGGGCGTGGGGACAGGACTATGGCTACACCTTC. Translation gives CASSPGAWGQDYGYTF.

Comments on this clonotype: With a much larger clone just one base away, this may be a read error. V and J are TRBV28 and TRBJ1-5, with D tentatively TRBD1 (5 bases). CDR3 length: 17 amino acids. Germline CDR1 and CDR2: MDHEN and SYDVKM. The CDR3 is CASTTGAGAQHGQPQLF. The CDR3 nucleotides are TGTGCCAGCACCACCGGGGCCGGGGCGCAGCACGGTCAGCCCCAGCTTTTT.

This clonotype was observed many times. This chain joins TRBV5-1 and TRBJ2-5; 9 bases match TRBD1. The CDR3 is made up of 13 amino acids. V shed 6 bases, J shed 3 bases, and the junction held 3 bases outside the gene matches. Per the germline V gene, CDR1 is SGHRS and CDR2 is YFSETQ. CDR3 protein: CASTGTGKETQYF. The CDR3 nucleotides are TGCGCCAGCACCGGGACAGGGAAAGAGACCCAGTACTTC.